The 20 T cell receptor beta chains below come from one sample, sequenced in a study of CD4 T cells in relation to SARS-CoV-2 and coronaviruses. Sequencing used immunoSEQ multiplex PCR; TCRdb keeps in-frame clones, though not all of them. The sample includes about 12,000 clones, roughly 71% seen only once; the top ten take more than 6.5%. Before the COVID-19 pandemic, during about 2011-2018, CD4+ T cells were taken from unexposed donors. After approximately ten days of culture, CD4+ T cells were isolated. These receptors lack a known antigen. Input material: CD4+ T cells from PBMCs, cultured in vitro. These receptors originate from a human donor in good health.

The chain links TRBV19 to TRBJ1-5; 8 nucleotides agree with TRBD1. V shed 2 bases, J shed 1 base, and the junction held 1 base outside the gene matches. The CDR3 consists of 15 residues. CDR1 LNHDA and CDR2 SQIVND come from the germline V gene (reference sequence). The CDR3 sequence is CASSIRQGSNQPQHF. In DNA, the CDR3 is TGTGCCAGTAGTATACGACAGGGGAGCAATCAGCCCCAGCATTTT.

V gene TRBV18 combines with J gene TRBJ2-3, with D possibly called TRBD1 or TRBD2 (5 bases each). Trimming pared 0 bases from V and 3 bases from J, leaving 16 bases between. The CDR3 is 17 residues long. Germline V gene lookup returns CDR1 KGHSH and CDR2 LQKENI. CDR3 sequence (DNA): TGTGCCAGCTCACCACCGAAACCCGGGGCGGAAACAGATACGCAGTATTTT. Translation: CASSPPKPGAETDTQYF. The entire variable domain, with the rest obtained from reference TRBV18 and TRBJ2-3, is as follows: NAGVMQNPRHLVRRRGQEARLRCSPMKGHSHVYWYRQLPEEGLKFMVYLQKENIIDESGMPKERFSAEFPKEGPSILRIQQVVRGDSAAYFCASSPPKPGAETDTQYFGPGTRLTVL.

This clone was seen a few times. The rearrangement links TRBV10-1 to TRBJ2-7; 7 nucleotides agree with TRBD2. Trimming removed 3 bases from V and 7 bases from J; junction bases left unmatched: 15. The CDR3 consists of 16 residues. Looked up from germline, CDR1 is WNHNN and CDR2 is SYGVQD (reference sequence). The CDR3 bases are TGCGCCAGCAGTGACCAAAAAAGCGGGATTATGGGAGAGCAGTACTTC. Residues: CASSDQKSGIMGEQYF.

The chain joins TRBV6-5 to TRBJ2-7; TRBD2 aligns across 7 bases. With V trimmed by 6 bases and J by 1 base, 9 bases remained unmatched. The germline V gene has CDR1 MNHEY and CDR2 SVGAGI. The CDR3 sequence is 15 residues long. The CDR3 DNA reads as TGTGCCAGCAGCCGCTTTCCTAGCGGATCCTACGAGCAGTACTTC. It codes for CASSRFPSGSYEQYF.

This sequence joins TRBV2 and TRBJ1-2; D unresolved. The CDR3 is 14 residues long. Trimming stripped 4 bases from V and 7 bases from J, with 16 bases between. The germline gives CDR1 SNHLY, CDR2 FYNNEI. The CDR3 sequence: CASSVRALNGGYTF. In DNA form, the CDR3 reads TGTGCCAGCAGTGTAAGGGCCTTGAACGGTGGCTACACCTTC.

This clone was observed a handful of times. J is TRBJ2-3 and V is TRBV11-2, with D hard to call. Trimming removed 3 bases from V and 7 bases from J, with 11 bases in between. The CDR3 contains 13 residues. Germline V gene sequence: CDR1 SGHAT, CDR2 FQNNGV. CDR3: CASSLDRAHTQYF. CDR3 in DNA: TGTGCCAGCAGCTTGGACCGAGCCCATACGCAGTATTTT.

V usage is TRBV5-6 and J usage is TRBJ2-2, with a possible D match to TRBD2 (6 bases). There are 15 residues in the CDR3. Trimming cost V 4 bases and J 2 bases, with 12 bases left between them. The germline V gene has CDR1 SGHDT and CDR2 YYEEEE. CDR3 nucleotides: TGTGCCAGCAGCACGCCGGGACTCAACACCGGGGAGCTGTTTTTT. Amino acids: CASSTPGLNTGELFF.

The chain combines TRBV7-3 with TRBJ2-3; D not resolved. With 1 base removed from V and 4 bases from J, the gap between germline ends came to 3 bases. The CDR3 contains 12 residues. Germline loops: CDR1 SGHTA, CDR2 FQGTGA. The CDR3 DNA reads TGTGCCAGCAGCTTAAGCTCAGATACGCAGTATTTT. It codes for CASSLSSDTQYF.

The J gene is TRBJ2-1, the V gene TRBV7-9; D might be TRBD1 (5 bases). Germline V CDR1 and CDR2: SEHNR, FQNEAQ (reference sequence). V shed 8 bases and J shed 0 bases, with 11 bases lying between them. This CDR3 comprises 14 residues. CDR3 residues: CASVTQGSYNEQFF. In DNA form, the CDR3 reads TGTGCCAGCGTTACGCAGGGCTCCTACAATGAGCAGTTCTTC. The full variable domain, with the rest looked up from reference TRBV7-9 and TRBJ2-1, is DTGVSQNPRHKITKRGQNVTFRCDPISEHNRLYWYRQTLGQGPEFLTYFQNEAQLEKSRLLSDRFSAERPKGSFSTLEIQRTEQGDSAMYLCASVTQGSYNEQFFGPGTRLTVL.

This clone turned up a few times. The V gene is TRBV11-2, the J gene TRBJ2-7; no clear D gene. The V end lost 1 base, the J end lost 5 bases, and 15 bases lay between the germline ends. From germline, CDR1 is SGHAT and CDR2 FQNNGV. This CDR3 region has 15 residues. CDR3 residues: CASSLVTQVLNEQYF. The CDR3 DNA is TGTGCCAGCAGCTTAGTAACGCAGGTTCTCAACGAGCAGTACTTC.

V usage is TRBV19 and J usage is TRBJ2-7; tentative D call: TRBD1 (6 bases). Germline CDR1 reads LNHDA; CDR2 reads SQIVND (reference sequence). Trimming removed 1 base at V and 3 bases at J, with 13 bases between. This CDR3 is 15 amino acids long. The CDR3 DNA reads as TGTGCCAGTAGTATAGTACAGGGAACTTTCTACGAGCAGTACTTC. Translating it yields CASSIVQGTFYEQYF.

This chain links TRBV10-3 with TRBJ2-5, with 8 bases matching TRBD1. CDR3 size: 15 residues. After removal of 1 base from V and 5 bases from J, the junction contained 6 bases not matched to a gene. The V gene's germline CDR1 is ENHRY and CDR2 SYGVKD. The CDR3 region is CAISEYGQGGETQYF. The CDR3, as DNA: TGTGCCATCAGTGAGTACGGACAGGGAGGCGAGACCCAGTACTTC.

A few counts support this clone. The rearrangement uses TRBV19 and TRBJ2-5; 10 bases line up with TRBD1. With V trimmed by 10 bases and J by 0 bases, 5 bases remained unmatched. The CDR3 totals 14 residues. CDR1 and CDR2 (germline): LNHDA, SQIVND (reference sequence). The CDR3, as DNA: TGTGCCACAAGACAGGGGGCGTACCAAGAGACCCAGTACTTC. Translated, it gives CATRQGAYQETQYF.

The genes are TRBV19 and TRBJ1-1, with no clear D. Germline V gene lookup returns CDR1 LNHDA and CDR2 SQIVND (reference sequence). The CDR3 is made up of 14 amino acids. Trimming left V 4 bases short and J 0 bases short, with 9 bases between. The CDR3 sequence: CASSTAFMNTEAFF. CDR3 nucleotide sequence: TGTGCCAGTAGTACAGCCTTTATGAACACTGAAGCTTTCTTT.

The chain joins TRBV6-4 to TRBJ2-3; 11 bases map to TRBD2. This CDR3 has 15 amino acids. Germline values: CDR1 MRHNA, CDR2 SNTAGT. Trimming removed 0 bases from V and 6 bases from J; junction bases left unmatched: 2. The CDR3 DNA sequence: TGTGCCAGCAGTGACTCTAGCGGGAGGGCCGATACGCAGTATTTT. This codes for CASSDSSGRADTQYF.

The rearrangement joins TRBV4-1 to TRBJ1-4, with D hard to call. V was pared by 1 base and J by 0 bases, with 9 bases between. The CDR3 runs 16 residues. Germline V gene data show CDR1 as MGHRA and CDR2 as YSYEKL. CDR3 DNA sequence: TGCGCCAGCAGCCAAGTGGCCTCCCCAACTAATGAAAAACTGTTTTTT. Its translation is CASSQVASPTNEKLFF.

V usage is TRBV2 and J usage is TRBJ1-3; no clear D. V was cut by 7 bases and J by 0 bases, with 10 bases left in between. The CDR3 runs to 14 residues. CDR1 SNHLY and CDR2 FYNNEI come from the germline V gene. CDR3 nucleotide sequence: TGTGCCAGCAAACAGAGCTACTCTGGAAACACCATATATTTT. Translating it yields CASKQSYSGNTIYF.

On this clone: Germline is not matched at one junction end, which may reflect a read error. V and J are TRBV20-1 and TRBJ2-3; D not resolved. Per germline, CDR1 DFQATT and CDR2 SNEGSKA (reference sequence). There are 9 residues in the CDR3. This chain's CDR3 is CSAGDTQYF. CDR3 coding DNA: TGCAGTGCTGGAGATACGCAGTATTTT.

The genes are TRBV3-1 (or the pseudogene TRBV3-2) and TRBJ2-7; D may be TRBD2 (6 bases). V was shortened by 4 bases and J by 3 bases, with 10 bases between the two germline ends. CDR1 is LGHDT and CDR2 is YNNKEL in the germline V gene (reference sequence). The CDR3 length is 13 residues. CDR3 sequence (DNA): TGTGCCAGCAGCCTAGCGGAGGTCTACGAGCAGTACTTC. Protein: CASSLAEVYEQYF.

The rearrangement uses TRBV10-3 and TRBJ1-1; D is ambiguous. Germline loops: CDR1 ENHRY, CDR2 SYGVKD. V was pared by 0 bases and J by 0 bases, with 8 bases between. The CDR3 totals 15 residues. This CDR3 is CAISESDVMNTEAFF. In DNA, the CDR3 is TGTGCCATCAGTGAGTCAGACGTCATGAACACTGAAGCTTTCTTT.